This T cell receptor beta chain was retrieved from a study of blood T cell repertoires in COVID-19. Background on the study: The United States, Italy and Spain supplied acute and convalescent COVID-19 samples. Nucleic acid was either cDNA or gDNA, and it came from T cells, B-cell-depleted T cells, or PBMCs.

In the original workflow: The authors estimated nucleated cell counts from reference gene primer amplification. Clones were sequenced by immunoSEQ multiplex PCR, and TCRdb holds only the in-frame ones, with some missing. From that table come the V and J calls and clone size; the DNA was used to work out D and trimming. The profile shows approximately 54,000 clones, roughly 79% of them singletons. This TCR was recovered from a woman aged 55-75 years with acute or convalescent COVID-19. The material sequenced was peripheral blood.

The CDR3 region has the DNA TGTGCCAGCAGCCAAAAGGGGGGGATGAACACTGAAGCTTTCTTT. The encoded protein is CASSQKGGMNTEAFF. The chain combines TRBV3-1 (or the pseudogene TRBV3-2) with TRBJ1-1; tentative D call: TRBD1 (6 bases). The CDR3 length is 15 residues. From germline, CDR1 is LGHDT and CDR2 YNNKEL (reference sequence). With 2 bases removed from V and 0 bases from J, the gap between germline ends came to 10 bases.